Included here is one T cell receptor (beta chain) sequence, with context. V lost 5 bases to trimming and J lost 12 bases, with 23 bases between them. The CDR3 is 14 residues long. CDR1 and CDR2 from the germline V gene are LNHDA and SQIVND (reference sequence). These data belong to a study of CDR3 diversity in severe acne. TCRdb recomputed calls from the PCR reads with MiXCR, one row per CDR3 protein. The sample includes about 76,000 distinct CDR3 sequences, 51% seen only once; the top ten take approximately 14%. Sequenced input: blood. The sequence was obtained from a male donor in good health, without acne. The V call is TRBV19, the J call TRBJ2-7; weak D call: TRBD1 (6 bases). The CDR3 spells CASSPLPGQCLWYF. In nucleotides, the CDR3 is TGTGCCAGTAGTCCCCTACCCGGACAGTGCCTCTGGTACTTC. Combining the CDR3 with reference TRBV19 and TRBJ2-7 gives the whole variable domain DGGITQSPKYLFRKEGQNVTLSCEQNLNHDAMYWYRQDPGQGLRLIYYSQIVNDFQKGDIAEGYSVSREKKESFPLTVTSAQKNPTAFYLCASSPLPGQCLWYFGPGTRLTVT.